The present TCR beta chain was sequenced within a study of beta chain features in type 1 diabetes. TCRB transcripts that were expressed got sequenced, as all of the isolated RNA had been reverse transcribed. The data were produced by immunoSEQ multiplex PCR, yet TCRdb's version contains in-frame clones alone and is incomplete. The table records around 400,000 clones, over 12% of them present only once. V shed 6 bases and J shed 3 bases, with 19 bases lying between them. The CDR3 extends over 16 amino acids. Germline assignment: CDR1 SEHNR and CDR2 FQNEAQ (reference sequence). CD4+ naive, central memory, regulatory and stem cell-like memory cells were sorted via CD45RO/CCR7/CD25/CD127/CD95/CD27.

This chain connects TRBV7-9 to TRBJ2-3; a weak D match, TRBD2 (5 bases). This TCR came from a woman aged 18-29 years in good health. Sequencing was performed on naive CD4+ T cells from blood. CDR3 amino acids: CASRPNGLSPTDTQYF. The CDR3 bases are TGTGCCAGCAGGCCGAACGGACTGTCTCCAACAGATACGCAGTATTTT.